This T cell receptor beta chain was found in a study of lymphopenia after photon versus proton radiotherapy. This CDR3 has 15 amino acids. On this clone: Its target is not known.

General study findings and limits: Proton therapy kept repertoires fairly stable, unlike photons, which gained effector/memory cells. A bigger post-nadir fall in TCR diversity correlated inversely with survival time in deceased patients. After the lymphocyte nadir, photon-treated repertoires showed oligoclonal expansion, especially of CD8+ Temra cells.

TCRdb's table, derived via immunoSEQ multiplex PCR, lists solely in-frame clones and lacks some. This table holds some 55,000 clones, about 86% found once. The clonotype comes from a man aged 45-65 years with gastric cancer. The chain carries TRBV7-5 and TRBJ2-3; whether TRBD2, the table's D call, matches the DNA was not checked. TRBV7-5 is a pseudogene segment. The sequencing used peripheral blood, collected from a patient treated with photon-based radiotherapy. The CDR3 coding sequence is TGTGCCAGAAGCGGGACTAGCGGCAGCACAGATACGCAGTATTTT. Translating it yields CARSGTSGSTDTQYF.